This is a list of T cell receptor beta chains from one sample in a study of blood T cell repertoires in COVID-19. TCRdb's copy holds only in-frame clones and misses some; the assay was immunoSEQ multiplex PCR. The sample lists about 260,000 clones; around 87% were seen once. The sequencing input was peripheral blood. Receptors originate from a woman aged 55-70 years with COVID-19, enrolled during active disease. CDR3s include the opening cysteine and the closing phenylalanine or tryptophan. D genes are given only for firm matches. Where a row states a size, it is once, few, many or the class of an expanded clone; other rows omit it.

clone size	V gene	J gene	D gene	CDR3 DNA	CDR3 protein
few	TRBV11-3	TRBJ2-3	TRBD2	TGTGCCAGCAGCTTGAGCGGGAGGGGGGCAGATACGCAGTATTTT	CASSLSGRGADTQYF
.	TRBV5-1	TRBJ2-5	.	TGCGCCAGCAGCTTGGCCGGGGAGACCCAGTACTTC	CASSLAGETQYF
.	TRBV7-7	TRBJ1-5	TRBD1	TGTGCCAGCAGAACCTCCGGGACAGGGGAGGGAGTCAAGCAGCCCCAGCATTTT	CASRTSGTGEGVKQPQHF
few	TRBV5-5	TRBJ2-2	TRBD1	TGTGCCAGCAGCTCTGACAGGGCGGGCGGGGAGCTGTTTTTT	CASSSDRAGGELFF
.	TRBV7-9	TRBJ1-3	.	TGTGCCAGCAGCTTAACAGGGAGCTCTGGAAACACCATATATTTT	CASSLTGSSGNTIYF
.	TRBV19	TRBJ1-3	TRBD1	TGTGCCAGTAGTATCGACCGGGACAGTGTCTCTGGAAACACCATATATTTT	CASSIDRDSVSGNTIYF
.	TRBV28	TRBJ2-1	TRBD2	TGTGCCAGCAGTACCCCCGGGACTAGCGGGAACAATGAGCAGTTCTTC	CASSTPGTSGNNEQFF
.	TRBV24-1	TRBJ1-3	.	TGTGCCACCAGTGAGGGTGGACACACCTCTGGAAACACCATATATTTT	CATSEGGHTSGNTIYF
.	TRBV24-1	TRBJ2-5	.	TGTGCCACCAGTGATCCCCGGGTCCCCTCGGAGACCCAGTACTTC	CATSDPRVPSETQYF
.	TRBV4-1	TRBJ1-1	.	TGCGCCAGCAGCCCGGGACAGAACACTGAAGCTTTCTTT	CASSPGQNTEAFF
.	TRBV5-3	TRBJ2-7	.	TGTGCCAGAAGCGCGATGACAGTGAGCTCCTACGAGCAGTACTTC	CARSAMTVSSYEQYF
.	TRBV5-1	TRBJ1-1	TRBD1	TGCGCCAGCAGCACCCAGGGGGCTCAAACTGAAGCTTTCTTT	CASSTQGAQTEAFF
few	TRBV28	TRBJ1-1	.	TGTGCCAGCAGTCCGAACAGGCGGAACACTGAAGCTTTCTTT	CASSPNRRNTEAFF
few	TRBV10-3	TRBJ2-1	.	TGTGCCACACGAGTCTCCTACAATGAGCAGTTCTTC	CATRVSYNEQFF
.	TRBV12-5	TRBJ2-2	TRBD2	TGTGCTAGCAGTAGCGGGAGCGGGACCGGGGAGCTGTTTTTT	CASSSGSGTGELFF
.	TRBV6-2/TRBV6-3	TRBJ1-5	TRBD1	TGTGCCAGCAGTAAGCCGGGACAGGGACTTTTTCAGCCCCAGCATTTT	CASSKPGQGLFQPQHF
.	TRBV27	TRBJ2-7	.	TGTGCCAGCAGTTTGTCGCGGGCTGTAAACTACGAGCAGTACTTC	CASSLSRAVNYEQYF
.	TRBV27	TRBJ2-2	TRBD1	TGTGCCAGCAGTTTATGGGGACAGGGACCTGTAAGGGAGCTGTTTTTT	CASSLWGQGPVRELFF
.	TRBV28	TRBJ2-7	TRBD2	TGTGCCAGCATTCCGACTAGCGAGGGCTCCTACGAGCAGTACTTC	CASIPTSEGSYEQYF
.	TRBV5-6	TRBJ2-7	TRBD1	TGTGCCAGCAGCCGACTGAGACAGGGGGCTTCCGAGCAGTACTTC	CASSRLRQGASEQYF
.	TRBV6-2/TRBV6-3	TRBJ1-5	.	TGTGCCAGCAGTTACCTTGGGCAAGATCAGCCCCAGCATTTT	CASSYLGQDQPQHF
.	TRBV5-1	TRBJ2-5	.	TGCGCCAGCAGCTTGGAGGTAGCGGTCACTCAAGAGACCCAGTACTTC	CASSLEVAVTQETQYF
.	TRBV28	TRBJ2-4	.	TGTGCCAGCAGTGAGGGTGGCCAAAACATTCAGTACTTC	CASSEGGQNIQYF
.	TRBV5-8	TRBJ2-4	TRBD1	TGTGCCAGCAGCTTGGCGGACAGGAACCTAGCCAAAAACATTCAGTACTTC	CASSLADRNLAKNIQYF
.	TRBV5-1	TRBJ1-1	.	TGCGCCAGCAGCTTGGATGGGAGCACTGAAGCTTTCTTT	CASSLDGSTEAFF
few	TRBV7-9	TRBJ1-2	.	TGTGCCAGCAGCATTCAGGACAGTATTAGGGGCTACACCTTC	CASSIQDSIRGYTF
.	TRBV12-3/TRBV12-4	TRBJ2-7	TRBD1	TGTGCCAGCAGCCAAGGACAGGGGCAAGAGCAGTACTTC	CASSQGQGQEQYF
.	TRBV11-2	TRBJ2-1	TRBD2	TGTGCCAGCAGCCCAGGGACTAGCGGAAACAATGAGCAGTTCTTC	CASSPGTSGNNEQFF
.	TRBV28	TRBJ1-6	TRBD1	TGTGCCAGCAGTTTACCCGGGACAGGGGGCTCACCCCTCCACTTT	CASSLPGTGGSPLHF